This paragraph reports one T cell receptor beta chain. CDR1 and CDR2 from the germline V gene are LNHDA and SQIVND (reference sequence). Trimming left V 6 bases short and J 4 bases short, with 16 bases between. The CDR3 totals 15 residues. The data were produced by immunoSEQ multiplex PCR, yet TCRdb's version contains in-frame clones alone and is incomplete. The sample carries about 51,000 clones, 65% to 80% recorded once. Time point of the sample: baseline, week 1 (first vaccination visit). Specified treatment: pre-vaccination baseline after standard-of-care therapy. The donor cohort comprised cases of new WHO grade 3 or 4 IDH1-mutant, ATRX-lost astrocytoma. The data originate from a study of a mutant IDH1 vaccine in newly diagnosed glioma.

Sequencing was performed on PBMCs, taken from a glioma patient treated with radiotherapy, temozolomide or both. The J gene is TRBJ1-5, the V gene TRBV19; tentatively, D is TRBD1 (5 bases). This sequence originates from a woman aged 40-49 years with glioma. CDR3 loop: CASRGEGRINQPQHF. The CDR3 region has the DNA TGTGCCAGTAGGGGCGAGGGACGGATAAATCAGCCCCAGCATTTT.